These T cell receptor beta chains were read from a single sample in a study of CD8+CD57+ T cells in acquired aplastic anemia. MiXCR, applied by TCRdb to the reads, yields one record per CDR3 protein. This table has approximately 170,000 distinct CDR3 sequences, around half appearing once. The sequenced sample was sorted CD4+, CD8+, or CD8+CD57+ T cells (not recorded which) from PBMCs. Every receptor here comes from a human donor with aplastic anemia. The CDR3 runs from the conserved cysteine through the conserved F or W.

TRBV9,CASSVQGF
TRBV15,CATSRGGSTGLGTQYF
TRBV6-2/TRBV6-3,CASSYGVGSNQPQHF
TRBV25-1,CASRGAGRAYGYTF
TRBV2,CASSGARGHSSPLHF
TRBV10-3,CATTRQGVNTEAFF
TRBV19,CASKGLDEQYF
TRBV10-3,CAISPGSEGTATQYF
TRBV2,CASRLGRLNTEAFF
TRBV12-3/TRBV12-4,CASSPTGGVGGYTF
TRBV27,CASRPGPGKVGYTF
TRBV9,CASSAMAGSGQTQYF
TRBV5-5,CASRSGQGRFYEQYF
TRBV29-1,CSGGLALNTGELFF
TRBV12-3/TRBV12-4,CASKLDTHNEQFF
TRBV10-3,CAISGLAGGWQFF
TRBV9,CASSRTSGDAGYTF
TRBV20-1,CSAGVSAKNIQYF
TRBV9,CASSPHIDSGNTIYF
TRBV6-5,CASSLTASRDRGITEAFF
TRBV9,CASSAGTGRGVDGYTF
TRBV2,CASSGVADNSPLHF
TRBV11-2,CASSLVLAGGYEQFF
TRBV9,CASSSLGDTQYF
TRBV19,CASSIALGGGYGYTF
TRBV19,CASSIQGSSYNEQFF